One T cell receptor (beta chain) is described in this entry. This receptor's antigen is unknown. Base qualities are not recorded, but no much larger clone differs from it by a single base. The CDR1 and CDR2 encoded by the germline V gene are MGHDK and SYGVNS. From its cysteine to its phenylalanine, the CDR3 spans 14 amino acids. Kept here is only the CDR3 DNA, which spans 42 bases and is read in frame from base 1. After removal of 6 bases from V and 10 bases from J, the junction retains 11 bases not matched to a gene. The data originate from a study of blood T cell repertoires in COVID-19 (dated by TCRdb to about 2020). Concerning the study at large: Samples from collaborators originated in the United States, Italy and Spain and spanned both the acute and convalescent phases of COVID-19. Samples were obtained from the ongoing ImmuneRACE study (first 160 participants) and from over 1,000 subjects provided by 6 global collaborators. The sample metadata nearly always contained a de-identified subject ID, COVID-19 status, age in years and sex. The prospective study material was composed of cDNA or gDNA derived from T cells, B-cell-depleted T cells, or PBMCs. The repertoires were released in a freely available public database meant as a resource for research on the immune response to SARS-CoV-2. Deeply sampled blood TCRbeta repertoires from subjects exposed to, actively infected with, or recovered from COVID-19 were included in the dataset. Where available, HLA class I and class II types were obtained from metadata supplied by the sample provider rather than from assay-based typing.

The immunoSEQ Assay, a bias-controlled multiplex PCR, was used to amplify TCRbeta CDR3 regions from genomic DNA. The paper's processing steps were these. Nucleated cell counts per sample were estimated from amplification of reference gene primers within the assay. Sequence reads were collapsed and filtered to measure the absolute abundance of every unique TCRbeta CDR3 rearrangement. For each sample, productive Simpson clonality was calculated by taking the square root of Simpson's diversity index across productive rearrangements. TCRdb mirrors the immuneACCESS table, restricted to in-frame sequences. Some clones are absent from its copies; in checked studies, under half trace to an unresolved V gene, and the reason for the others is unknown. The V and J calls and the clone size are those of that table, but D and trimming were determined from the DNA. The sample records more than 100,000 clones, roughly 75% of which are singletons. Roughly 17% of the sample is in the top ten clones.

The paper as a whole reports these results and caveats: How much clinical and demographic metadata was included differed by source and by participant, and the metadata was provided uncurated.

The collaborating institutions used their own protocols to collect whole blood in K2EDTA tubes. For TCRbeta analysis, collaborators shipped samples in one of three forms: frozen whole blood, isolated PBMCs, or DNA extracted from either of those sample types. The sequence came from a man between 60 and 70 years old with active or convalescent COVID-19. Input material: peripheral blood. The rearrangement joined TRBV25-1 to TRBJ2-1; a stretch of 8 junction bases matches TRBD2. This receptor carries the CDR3 CASSQSGSFHEQFF. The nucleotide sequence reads TGTGCCAGCAGCCAGAGCGGGAGCTTCCACGAGCAGTTCTTC. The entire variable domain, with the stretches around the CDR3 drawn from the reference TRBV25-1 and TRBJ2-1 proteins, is EADIYQTPRYLVIGTGKKITLECSQTMGHDKMYWYQQDPGMELHLIHYSYGVNSTEKGDLSSESTVSRIRTEHFPLTLESARPSHTSQYLCASSQSGSFHEQFFGPGTRLTVL.